This TCR beta chain was documented in a study of technical replicates of blood from a few donors (dated by TCRdb to the late 2010s). In regard to this clone: Its antigen target is currently unknown. No base quality values were provided; no much bigger clone lies one nucleotide off.

Its CDR3 holds 14 amino acids, cysteine through phenylalanine. This entry keeps only the CDR3 DNA: 42 bases, framed from base 1. CDR1 and CDR2 are drawn from the germline V gene (reference sequence): SGHKS, YYEKEE. V lost 1 base and J lost 4 bases, and the count of bases not matched to a germline gene is 4. Libraries were prepared through the immunoSEQ multiplex PCR assay. TCRdb took this table from immuneACCESS and kept in-frame rearrangements with V and J called. Such tables lack part of the clones; where checked against another copy, unresolved V genes explain under half of the gap, and the rest is unexplained. Here the sample has tens of thousands of clones; around nine tenths occur a single time. The ten largest clones take up around 5% of the sample.

This TCR came from a human donor in good health. Some clones in this sample may be carry-over from other donors' samples. The source material was PBMCs. In this chain, TRBV5-5 is recombined with TRBJ1-2; 7 central bases correspond to TRBD1. The encoded CDR3 is CASSLRPGGYGYTF. The DNA is TGTGCCAGCAGCTTGAGGCCAGGGGGCTATGGCTACACCTTC.